This T cell receptor beta chain was sequenced in a study of blood T cell repertoires in COVID-19. Study in general: Acute-phase and convalescent COVID-19 samples originated in the United States, Italy and Spain. Sources were T cells, B-cell-depleted T cells, or PBMCs; the material itself was cDNA or gDNA.

Methods used by the authors: Amplified reference gene primers provided the basis for estimating nucleated cell counts. Generated by immunoSEQ multiplex PCR, the TCRdb table keeps only in-frame clones and is missing some. V and J calls and clone size are as listed in that table; D and trimming were resolved from the DNA. The sample carries just under 50,000 clones, roughly 88% recorded once. Germline CDR1 reads KGHSH; CDR2 reads LQKENI. CDR3 size: 12 residues. The ends were cut back, 3 bases at V and 11 bases at J, with 11 bases in the middle. The origin of this receptor is a human donor in a cohort sampled during active COVID-19. The rearrangement links TRBV18 to TRBJ2-1, with a weak D call TRBD2 (6 bases). Specimen: peripheral blood. CDR3 bases: TGTGCCAGCTCACCCCCTAGCGTTCAGCAGTTCTTC. Its protein product is CASSPPSVQQFF. Full variable domain (remainder filled in from reference TRBV18 and TRBJ2-1): NAGVMQNPRHLVRRRGQEARLRCSPMKGHSHVYWYRQLPEEGLKFMVYLQKENIIDESGMPKERFSAEFPKEGPSILRIQQVVRGDSAAYFCASSPPSVQQFFGPGTRLTVL.